Each of the 30 T cell receptor beta chains below was sequenced from the same sample in a study of OX40 agonist ivuxolimab in advanced cancers. Using immunoSEQ multiplex PCR, the repertoire was profiled, and TCRdb retains in-frame clones only, with some absent. Counted here are tens of thousands of clones, approximately 80% occurring once; the ten biggest clones make up roughly 1.9%. The sample consisted of CD4+ or CD8+ T cells sorted from blood, taken in a trial of the OX40 agonist ivuxolimab. The receptor source for this set is an adult with an advanced solid tumor such as melanoma, head and neck, liver or kidney cancer.

The rearrangement links TRBV5-1 to TRBJ2-1; 14 nucleotides line up with TRBD2. V lost 4 bases, J lost 7 bases, and 10 bases stayed unmatched. CDR1 SGHRS and CDR2 YFSETQ come from the germline V gene. The CDR3 is made up of 17 amino acids. CDR3 protein: CASSPKLGLAGANEQFF. In DNA form, the CDR3 reads TGCGCCAGCAGCCCTAAGCTGGGACTAGCGGGAGCAAATGAGCAGTTCTTC.

The V call is TRBV29-1, the J call TRBJ2-2; 7 positions agree with TRBD1. CDR3 length: 14 amino acids. The ends lost 0 bases at V and 6 bases at J; junction bases unmatched: 4. CDR1 is SQVTM, CDR2 ANQGSEA, per germline. CDR3 region: CSVEETGKAGELFF. The CDR3 DNA reads TGCAGCGTTGAAGAGACAGGGAAGGCCGGGGAGCTGTTTTTT.

This chain connects TRBV25-1 to TRBJ1-3, with D possibly TRBD1 on 6 matching bases. Germline V lookup: CDR1 MGHDK, CDR2 SYGVNS. Trimming pared 3 bases from V and 0 bases from J, leaving 15 bases between. The CDR3 sequence is 17 residues long. CDR3 protein: CASSEFNGQSSGNTIYF. CDR3 sequence (DNA): TGTGCCAGCAGTGAGTTTAATGGACAGAGCTCTGGAAACACCATATATTTT. The entire variable domain, with the rest obtained from reference TRBV25-1 and TRBJ1-3, is as follows: EADIYQTPRYLVIGTGKKITLECSQTMGHDKMYWYQQDPGMELHLIHYSYGVNSTEKGDLSSESTVSRIRTEHFPLTLESARPSHTSQYLCASSEFNGQSSGNTIYFGEGSWLTVV.

This chain uses TRBV5-1 with TRBJ2-1; tentative D call: TRBD2 (6 bases). Germline CDR1 and CDR2: SGHRS and YFSETQ. Deletions cut 4 bases from V and 4 bases from J, with 21 bases between. The CDR3 is 17 residues long. CDR3 amino acids: CASSPNPTSQTYNEQFF. The CDR3 DNA is TGCGCCAGCAGCCCTAATCCTACTAGCCAAACTTACAATGAGCAGTTCTTC.

This clone turned up a few times. This chain uses TRBV9 with TRBJ2-1; 8 bases map to TRBD1. The V gene's germline CDR1 is SGDLS and CDR2 YYNGEE. The V and J ends lost 4 bases and 4 bases, in that order; junction bases with no gene match: 7. The CDR3 contains 15 residues. CDR3 bases: TGTGCCAGCAGCAATGGACAGGGCCGGTACAATGAGCAGTTCTTC. Its protein product is CASSNGQGRYNEQFF.

The chain joins TRBV2 to TRBJ2-1; TRBD2 agrees at 8 bases. The CDR3 length is 13 residues. Losses at the gene ends were 9 bases for V and 7 bases for J; bases not matched to a gene: 8. Germline V gives CDR1 SNHLY, CDR2 FYNNEI. The chain's CDR3 is CASCRERENEQFF. The CDR3 bases are TGTGCCAGTTGCCGGGAGCGGGAGAATGAGCAGTTCTTC.

The chain uses TRBV2 and TRBJ1-1; D uncertain. V was trimmed by 8 bases and J by 3 bases, leaving 16 bases between them. Germline CDR1 and CDR2: SNHLY and FYNNEI. The CDR3 sequence is 14 residues long. The DNA of the CDR3 is TGTGCCAGCTGTATGGGCCTTCTCGACACTGAAGCTTTCTTT. This translates into CASCMGLLDTEAFF.

The rearrangement links TRBV2 to TRBJ2-5; 8 bases map to TRBD2. Germline lookup yields CDR1 SNHLY and CDR2 FYNNEI. The CDR3 loop spans 15 amino acids. After removal of 5 bases from V and 4 bases from J, the junction contained 9 bases not matched to a gene. As DNA, the CDR3 is TGTGCCAGCAGTACTAGCGGCAGAGAGGGAGAGACCCAGTACTTC. This gives the protein CASSTSGREGETQYF. The full variable domain, rest sourced from reference TRBV2 and TRBJ2-5, is EPEVTQTPSHQVTQMGQEVILRCVPISNHLYFYWYRQILGQKVEFLVSFYNNEISEKSEIFDDQFSVERPDGSNFTLKIRSTKLEDSAMYFCASSTSGREGETQYFGPGTRLLVL.

As for this clone: Other DNA sequences within the sample encode an identical CDR3. The J gene is TRBJ1-1, the V gene TRBV7-3; D uncertain. The CDR3 runs to 13 residues. The germline V gene has CDR1 SGHTA and CDR2 FQGTGA. V was shortened by 5 bases and J by 1 base, with 8 bases between the two germline ends. The CDR3, as DNA: TGTGCCAGCAGCCCAACAAGGAACACTGAAGCTTTCTTT. This gives the protein CASSPTRNTEAFF.

The V and J genes are TRBV5-1 and TRBJ2-1, with D uncertain. V was shortened by 1 base and J by 0 bases, with 8 bases between the two germline ends. This CDR3 spans 15 amino acids. Germline-derived CDR1 and CDR2 are SGHRS and YFSETQ. The CDR3 region is CASSLFQSSYNEQFF. Here the CDR3 DNA reads TGCGCCAGCAGCTTGTTCCAGAGCTCCTACAATGAGCAGTTCTTC. The full variable domain, in which reference TRBV5-1 and TRBJ2-1 provide the parts outside the CDR3, is KAGVTQTPRYLIKTRGQQVTLSCSPISGHRSVSWYQQTPGQGLQFLFEYFSETQRNKGNFPGRFSGRQFSNSRSEMNVSTLELGDSALYLCASSLFQSSYNEQFFGPGTRLTVL.

In this sample, this clone turned up a few times. The germline gene is not matched at one end of the junction; a read error may be the cause. The V and J genes are TRBV27 and TRBJ2-3, with a tentative D call TRBD2 (6 bases). The CDR3 runs 16 residues. Germline assignment: CDR1 MNHEY and CDR2 SMNVEV (reference sequence). CDR3 region: CASSLYREYFTDTQYF. DNA for the CDR3: TGTGCCAGCAGCTTATACCGGGAGTATTTCACAGATACGCAGTATTTT.

This clone was recorded only once. This chain links TRBV2 with TRBJ2-1; D remains ambiguous. Germline loops: CDR1 SNHLY, CDR2 FYNNEI. The V and J ends lost 6 bases and 4 bases respectively, with 13 bases between them. CDR3 size: 14 residues. CDR3 bases: TGTGCCAGCAGCATTCTTCGGCAGTACAATGAGCAGTTCTTC. Amino acid sequence: CASSILRQYNEQFF.

J is TRBJ1-1 and V is TRBV10-3; the match to TRBD1 covers 7 bases. The J segment lost 0 bases and the V segment lost 4 bases, leaving 5 bases of the junction unmatched. This CDR3 has 15 residues. CDR1 and CDR2 (germline): ENHRY, SYGVKD. The chain's CDR3 is CAISGGDSLNTEAFF. CDR3 nucleotides: TGTGCCATCAGTGGAGGGGACAGCCTGAACACTGAAGCTTTCTTT.

The rearrangement uses TRBV19 and TRBJ1-4; a possible D gene is TRBD1 (6 bases). From germline, CDR1 is LNHDA and CDR2 SQIVND (reference sequence). This CDR3 has 14 amino acids. The germline V and J ends were trimmed by 9 bases and 8 bases, with 19 bases remaining between them. Here the CDR3 DNA reads TGTGCCAGCCACTTAAGGGGGGTCGGCGAAAAACTGTTTTTT. It specifies CASHLRGVGEKLFF.

The chain has TRBV7-2 and TRBJ2-5, with D maybe TRBD2 (6 bases). Looked up from germline, CDR1 is SGHTA and CDR2 is FQGNSA. Trimming removed 2 bases at V and 7 bases at J, with 17 bases between. The CDR3 runs to 15 residues. CDR3 nucleotides: TGTGCCAGCAGCTTATGGGACTCCTACGGGGCGACCCAGTACTTC. Translated, it gives CASSLWDSYGATQYF.

The chain carries TRBV5-1 and TRBJ1-5; D ambiguous. From germline, CDR1 is SGHRS and CDR2 YFSETQ. This CDR3 has 15 residues. Trimming shortened V by 4 bases and J by 0 bases, and 11 bases separated the two germline ends. CDR3 bases: TGCGCCAGCAGCCTCGGGAGTCATAGCAATCAGCCCCAGCATTTT. Translating it yields CASSLGSHSNQPQHF.

The chain uses TRBV7-2 and TRBJ2-5; D remains unclear. Germline V gene lookup returns CDR1 SGHTA and CDR2 FQGNSA. The CDR3 has 13 residues. Trimming cost V 5 bases and J 9 bases, with 16 bases left between them. The CDR3: CASSPDTTTAQYF. CDR3 sequence (DNA): TGTGCCAGCAGCCCAGACACGACAACGGCCCAGTACTTC. The variable domain in full, with the rest retrieved from reference TRBV7-2 and TRBJ2-5, is GAGVSQSPSNKVTEKGKDVELRCDPISGHTALYWYRQSLGQGLEFLIYFQGNSAPDKSGLPSDRFSAERTGGSVSTLTIQRTQQEDSAVYLCASSPDTTTAQYFGPGTRLLVL.

The V call is TRBV19, the J call TRBJ2-2; TRBD2 aligns across 9 bases. The CDR3 extends over 18 amino acids. J gave up 0 bases and V 3 bases, and 8 bases lay outside the gene matches. Germline CDR1 and CDR2: LNHDA and SQIVND (reference sequence). The CDR3 protein is CASSILWLAGSNTGELFF. For the CDR3, the DNA is TGTGCCAGTAGTATTCTCTGGCTAGCGGGATCGAACACCGGGGAGCTGTTTTTT. The complete variable domain, with remaining parts taken from reference TRBV19 and TRBJ2-2, reads DGGITQSPKYLFRKEGQNVTLSCEQNLNHDAMYWYRQDPGQGLRLIYYSQIVNDFQKGDIAEGYSVSREKKESFPLTVTSAQKNPTAFYLCASSILWLAGSNTGELFFGEGSRLTVL.

The sample holds one count of this clone. This chain uses TRBV4-3 with TRBJ2-1; D remains unclear. Germline V gives CDR1 LGHNA, CDR2 YSLEER. The length of the CDR3 is 15 residues. Trimming removed 4 bases from V and 4 bases from J, with 14 bases in between. This CDR3 is CASSPGRLVYNEQFF. The CDR3, as DNA: TGCGCCAGCAGCCCTGGAAGGCTAGTTTACAATGAGCAGTTCTTC.

The chain links TRBV5-1 to TRBJ2-5; D is possibly TRBD1 (5 bases). The CDR3 consists of 13 residues. The germline CDR1 and CDR2 sequences are SGHRS and YFSETQ. V was cut by 4 bases and J by 6 bases, with 13 bases left in between. Written as DNA, the CDR3 is TGCGCCAGCAGCCCGGACATCCGGAAGACCCAGTACTTC. This sequence encodes CASSPDIRKTQYF.

Only one count was recorded for this clone. The V gene is TRBV6-5, the J gene TRBJ1-2; 7 nucleotides line up with TRBD1. V was clipped by 6 bases and J by 11 bases; unmatched bases: 15. The CDR3 has 14 amino acids. Germline V CDR1 and CDR2: MNHEY, SVGAGI. CDR3 sequence (DNA): TGTGCCAGCAGCCAGGACAGGAGTCCTTGGGGATACACCTTC. This translates into CASSQDRSPWGYTF.

V is TRBV7-6 and J is TRBJ2-3; TRBD2 matches 9 bases. The CDR3 spans 16 residues. The V gene's germline CDR1 is SGHVS and CDR2 FNYEAQ. V was clipped by 3 bases and J by 2 bases; unmatched bases: 6. The CDR3 loop reads CASSFGGRDLTDTQYF. CDR3 in DNA: TGTGCCAGCAGCTTCGGCGGGAGGGACCTCACAGATACGCAGTATTTT.

This sequence joins TRBV7-2 and TRBJ1-1, with 8 bases identical to TRBD1. The V segment lost 3 bases and the J segment 8 bases; nucleotides outside the gene matches: 5. The CDR3 length is 13 residues. From germline, CDR1 is SGHTA and CDR2 FQGNSA. As DNA, the CDR3 is TGTGCCAGCAGCTTCATCGACAGGGGAGAAGCTTTCTTT. Protein product: CASSFIDRGEAFF.

The chain couples TRBV29-1 to TRBJ1-4, with no clear D. The CDR3 contains 12 residues. Germline V gene lookup returns CDR1 SQVTM and CDR2 ANQGSEA. V lost 7 bases and J lost 5, with 11 bases in between. The CDR3 region is CSGRRPNEKLFF. The CDR3 DNA reads TGCAGCGGGAGAAGACCGAATGAAAAACTGTTTTTT.

The gene calls are TRBV2 and TRBJ2-7; 8 nucleotides line up with TRBD1. The CDR3 length is 14 residues. CDR1 is SNHLY, CDR2 FYNNEI, per germline. After removal of 8 bases from V and 0 bases from J, the junction contained 6 bases not matched to a gene. CDR3 in amino acids: CASSGDRLSYEQYF. As DNA, the CDR3 is TGTGCCAGCTCTGGGGACAGGCTCTCCTACGAGCAGTACTTC.

This chain uses TRBV29-1 with TRBJ1-2; D might be TRBD1 (6 bases). This CDR3 has 11 amino acids. Germline CDR1 reads SQVTM; CDR2 reads ANQGSEA. Trimming left V 8 bases short and J 8 bases short, with 15 bases between. CDR3 region: CSTGGGQGYTF. The CDR3 coding sequence is TGCAGCACCGGAGGGGGGCAAGGCTACACCTTC.

This clone showed up just once. The V and J genes are TRBV6-1 and TRBJ1-1; D not certain. CDR1 MNHNS and CDR2 SASEGT come from the germline V gene. This CDR3 region has 15 residues. Trimming left V 2 bases short and J 1 base short, with 11 bases between. The CDR3 is CASSEISGGNTEAFF. The DNA of the CDR3 is TGTGCCAGCAGTGAAATTTCGGGAGGGAACACTGAAGCTTTCTTT.

The chain carries TRBV30 and TRBJ1-2; 7 bases agree with TRBD1. The CDR3 covers 14 residues. The J segment lost 8 bases and the V segment lost 0 bases, leaving 9 bases of the junction unmatched. Germline CDR1 GTSNPN, CDR2 SVGIG (reference sequence). The CDR3 loop reads CAWSVRGLSGGYTF. In DNA form, the CDR3 reads TGTGCCTGGAGTGTAAGGGGGCTTTCGGGAGGCTACACCTTC. Full variable domain (outside the CDR3, taken from reference TRBV30 and TRBJ1-2): SQTIHQWPATLVQPVGSPLSLECTVEGTSNPNLYWYRQAAGRGLQLLFYSVGIGQISSEVPQNLSASRPQDRQFILSSKKLLLSDSGFYLCAWSVRGLSGGYTFGSGTRLTVV.

The rearrangement joins TRBV19 to TRBJ1-1; 9 positions agree with TRBD1. Germline V gene sequence: CDR1 LNHDA, CDR2 SQIVND (reference sequence). The CDR3 runs 18 residues. J was trimmed by 3 bases and V by 5 bases; bases with no gene match: 16. DNA for the CDR3: TGTGCCAGTAGTTCTACCGTTGGACAGGGGATATGGGACACTGAAGCTTTCTTT. Translated, it gives CASSSTVGQGIWDTEAFF. The full variable domain, its missing parts supplied by reference TRBV19 and TRBJ1-1, is DGGITQSPKYLFRKEGQNVTLSCEQNLNHDAMYWYRQDPGQGLRLIYYSQIVNDFQKGDIAEGYSVSREKKESFPLTVTSAQKNPTAFYLCASSSTVGQGIWDTEAFFGQGTRLTVV.

The CDR3: CASSGTGTYHNEQFF. In nucleotides, the CDR3 is TGTGCCAGCAGTGGGACAGGGACTTACCACAATGAGCAGTTCTTC. The chain has TRBV6-1 and TRBJ2-1, with 8 positions matching TRBD1. CDR1 is MNHNS, CDR2 SASEGT, per germline. This CDR3 spans 15 amino acids. Unmatched junction bases numbered 7, after V lost 4 bases and J lost 5 bases.